A single sample gave rise to the 23 T cell receptor beta chains below, sequenced in a study of STAT5B mutations in CD4+ large granular lymphocyte leukemia. The table came from immunoSEQ multiplex PCR; TCRdb's copy has only in-frame clones and leaves some out. Here the sample spans almost 30,000 clones, 65% to 85% being singletons. Sequenced: CD4+ T cells from blood buffy coats. The origin of the receptors is a human donor in good health.

This chain joins TRBV5-8 and TRBJ1-4, with 10 bases matching TRBD1. V gave up 4 bases and J gave up 5 bases; unmatched junction bases: 5. This CDR3 region has 15 residues. Germline CDR1 is SGHTS and CDR2 is YDEGEE. This CDR3 is CASSPPGQGNEKLFF. CDR3 coding DNA: TGTGCCAGCAGCCCACCGGGACAGGGGAATGAAAAACTGTTTTTT. Complete variable domain (other parts from reference TRBV5-8 and TRBJ1-4): EAGVTQSPTHLIKTRGQQATLRCSPISGHTSVYWYQQALGLGLQFLLWYDEGEERNRGNFPPRFSGRQFPNYSSELNVNALELEDSALYLCASSPPGQGNEKLFFGSGTQLSVL.

V is TRBV6-5 and J is TRBJ1-2; D is uncertain. This CDR3 has 14 residues. V was clipped by 2 bases and J by 7 bases, with 14 bases between them. Looked up from germline, CDR1 is MNHEY and CDR2 is SVGAGI. CDR3 protein: CASSYEGGLSGYTF. As DNA, the CDR3 is TGTGCCAGCAGTTACGAGGGCGGTTTGTCTGGCTACACCTTC.

The chain carries TRBV6-6 and TRBJ2-7, with D hard to call. Germline loops: CDR1 MNHNY, CDR2 SVGAGI (reference sequence). V lost 5 bases and J 4 bases, leaving 12 bases between the germline ends. CDR3 length: 13 amino acids. The CDR3 DNA is TGTGCCAGCAGTCCCTCGGTCGGGTACGAGCAGTACGTC. It encodes CASSPSVGYEQYV.

This clone appeared once. The rearrangement links TRBV19 to TRBJ2-7; D is possibly TRBD2 (7 bases). CDR1 and CDR2 (germline): LNHDA, SQIVND (reference sequence). The V end lost 5 bases, the J end lost 3 bases, and 20 bases lay between the germline ends. The CDR3 has 16 amino acids. The CDR3 coding sequence is TGTGCCAGTAGTTCCCGTGGGGGGGCGCTGGACTACGAGCAGTACTTC. Protein product: CASSSRGGALDYEQYF.

The chain recombines TRBV5-1 with TRBJ2-1; D tentatively fits TRBD1 or TRBD2 (6 bases each). Trimming stripped 3 bases from V and 4 bases from J, with 17 bases between. The CDR3 extends over 16 amino acids. The germline V gene has CDR1 SGHRS and CDR2 YFSETQ. The CDR3 region is CASSSDEGGPYNEQFF. The CDR3 region has the DNA TGCGCCAGCAGCTCGGACGAGGGGGGACCATACAATGAGCAGTTCTTC.

The gene calls are TRBV10-3 and TRBJ2-1; 15 bases are shared with TRBD2. Germline trimming cut 8 bases from V and 4 bases from J; bases unmatched to any gene: 0. The CDR3 is 14 amino acids. The germline V gene has CDR1 ENHRY and CDR2 SYGVKD. CDR3 amino acids: CAIGTSGGYNEQFF. The CDR3 bases are TGTGCCATCGGGACTAGCGGGGGGTACAATGAGCAGTTCTTC.

J is TRBJ2-6 and V is TRBV5-1; D is undetermined. The CDR3 runs to 16 residues. Germline V lookup: CDR1 SGHRS, CDR2 YFSETQ. Between the trimmed V and J ends, which lost 0 bases and 0 bases, there was a span of 7 bases. CDR3 sequence: CASSLGRLSGANVLTF. CDR3 bases: TGCGCCAGCAGCTTGGGCCGGCTCTCTGGGGCCAACGTCCTGACTTTC.

The chain joins TRBV19 to TRBJ1-5, with TRBD1 matching 7 bases. This CDR3 contains 14 residues. The V gene end was trimmed by 10 bases and the J gene end by 1 base; junction bases not matched to a gene: 7. CDR1 LNHDA and CDR2 SQIVND come from the germline V gene (reference sequence). CDR3 bases: TGTGCCACCAAGTGGGACAGCAGCAATCAGCCCCAGCATTTT. As protein: CATKWDSSNQPQHF.

The V gene is TRBV7-8, the J gene TRBJ2-5; 9 nucleotides match TRBD2. The CDR3 spans 17 residues. After removal of 5 bases from V and 1 base from J, the junction contained 11 bases not matched to a gene. Germline-derived CDR1 and CDR2 are SGHVS and FQNEAQ. CDR3 nucleotides: TGTGCCAGCAGCACAAGGAGTTCTAGCGGGGCCCAAGAGACCCAGTACTTC. It translates to CASSTRSSSGAQETQYF. Full variable domain (rest looked up from reference TRBV7-8 and TRBJ2-5): GAGVSQSPRYKVAKRGQDVALRCDPISGHVSLFWYQQALGQGPEFLTYFQNEAQLDKSGLPSDRFFAERPEGSVSTLKIQRTQQEDSAVYLCASSTRSSSGAQETQYFGPGTRLLVL.

The V and J genes are TRBV6-1 and TRBJ1-2; 8 bases fit TRBD1. The length of the CDR3 is 13 residues. After removal of 7 bases from V and 5 bases from J, the junction contained 6 bases not matched to a gene. CDR1 and CDR2 from the germline V gene are MNHNS and SASEGT. CDR3 DNA: TGTGCCAGCACCTGGACAGGGACTTATGGCTACACCTTC. Translated: CASTWTGTYGYTF.

The V call is TRBV15, the J call TRBJ2-5, with D tentatively TRBD1 (5 bases). The germline V gene encodes CDR1 LNHNV and CDR2 YYDKDF (reference sequence). The CDR3 runs 13 residues. The V end lost 3 bases, the J end lost 5 bases, and 10 bases lay between the germline ends. In DNA, the CDR3 is TGTGCCACCAGCAGGGGGCCGTTGGAGACCCAGTACTTC. This sequence encodes CATSRGPLETQYF.

CDR3 sequence reads: CASSLALDVDTQYF. As DNA, the CDR3 is TGCGCCAGCAGCTTGGCTCTAGATGTAGATACGCAGTATTTT. This rearrangement joins TRBV5-1 to TRBJ2-3; D is unresolved. Germline V gene lookup returns CDR1 SGHRS and CDR2 YFSETQ. The CDR3 runs to 14 residues. V lost 0 bases and J 5 bases, leaving 10 bases between the germline ends.

This chain connects TRBV5-3 to TRBJ1-2; TRBD1 is a possible D gene (6 bases). TRBV5-3 is an ORF, and what it does is uncertain. The CDR3 runs 13 residues. Trimming removed 4 bases at V and 5 bases at J, with 12 bases between. The CDR3 DNA reads TGTGCCAGAAGCCGGACGACAGGTTATGGCTACACCTTC. It encodes CARSRTTGYGYTF.

As DNA, the CDR3 is TGTGCCAGCAGTAAAGAATCCAGACAGGGACCCCTCCACTTT. Amino acids: CASSKESRQGPLHF. The rearrangement uses TRBV6-5 and TRBJ1-6, with TRBD1 identical over 7 bases. In germline, CDR1 is MNHEY, CDR2 SVGAGI. With V trimmed by 5 bases and J by 12 bases, 10 bases remained unmatched. CDR3 length: 14 amino acids.

This clone was recorded once. The V and J genes are TRBV4-3 and TRBJ2-5; D perhaps matches TRBD2 (6 bases). This CDR3 is 15 amino acids long. Germline V gene lookup returns CDR1 LGHNA and CDR2 YSLEER. Trimming took 4 bases from V and 10 from J, leaving 22 bases between them. The CDR3 DNA sequence: TGCGCCAGCAGCCGAGCCATTACTAGCCCCGGGGACCAGTACTTC. Its protein is CASSRAITSPGDQYF.

This chain connects TRBV7-2 to TRBJ1-2; D is unresolved. The V end was cut by 5 bases, the J end by 3 bases, with 13 bases between. This CDR3 region has 14 residues. Germline CDR1 reads SGHTA; CDR2 reads FQGNSA. CDR3 DNA: TGTGCCAGCAGCCCCGGGAGTTCTGACTATGGCTACACCTTC. It is translated as CASSPGSSDYGYTF.

The rearrangement joins TRBV19 to TRBJ1-2; no clear D gene. Germline V gives CDR1 LNHDA, CDR2 SQIVND (reference sequence). This CDR3 region has 15 residues. V lost 3 bases and J lost 0, with 11 bases in between. CDR3 bases: TGTGCCAGTAGTATCCGACCCGGTACTAACTATGGCTACACCTTC. This sequence encodes CASSIRPGTNYGYTF.

The gene calls are TRBV7-2 and TRBJ2-6; 9 bases align to TRBD1. CDR3 length equals 17 residues. Trimming at V came to 8 bases and at J to 2 bases, leaving 10 bases not matched to a gene. CDR1 SGHTA and CDR2 FQGNSA come from the germline V gene. The CDR3 DNA reads TGTGCCAGCGATGGACAGGGGTTTGCGACTGGGGCCAACGTCCTGACTTTC. Encoded protein: CASDGQGFATGANVLTF.

J is TRBJ1-2 and V is TRBV7-9; D gene ambiguous. V lost 1 base and J 4 bases, leaving 10 bases between the germline ends. Germline CDR1 SEHNR, CDR2 FQNEAQ (reference sequence). The CDR3 consists of 14 residues. CDR3 sequence reads: CASSLGGGPYGYTF. The CDR3 DNA is TGTGCCAGCAGCTTAGGCGGTGGGCCCTATGGCTACACCTTC.

The V gene is TRBV10-3, the J gene TRBJ2-7; D may be TRBD2 (6 bases). The V end was cut by 4 bases, the J end by 7 bases, with 14 bases between. Germline CDR1 and CDR2: ENHRY and SYGVKD. CDR3 length equals 13 residues. The CDR3 nucleotides read TGTGCCATCAGTGGCGGAGGGTTAAGAGAGCAGTACTTC. Translated: CAISGGGLREQYF.

The genes are TRBV5-1 and TRBJ1-6, with D hard to call. Germline CDR1 reads SGHRS; CDR2 reads YFSETQ. Deletions cut 2 bases from V and 7 bases from J, with 10 bases between. The CDR3 has 14 amino acids. CDR3 sequence: CASSFATGNSPLHF. The CDR3 DNA is TGCGCCAGCAGCTTTGCAACGGGCAATTCACCCCTCCACTTT.

The chain carries TRBV19 and TRBJ2-2; tentatively, D is TRBD1 (5 bases). The V gene's germline CDR1 is LNHDA and CDR2 SQIVND (reference sequence). CDR3 length: 16 amino acids. V was clipped by 4 bases and J by 3 bases, with 15 bases between them. The CDR3 loop is CASSTPGILDTGELFF. In DNA, the CDR3 is TGTGCCAGTAGTACCCCAGGGATACTGGACACCGGGGAGCTGTTTTTT. The whole variable domain, remainder taken from reference TRBV19 and TRBJ2-2, is DGGITQSPKYLFRKEGQNVTLSCEQNLNHDAMYWYRQDPGQGLRLIYYSQIVNDFQKGDIAEGYSVSREKKESFPLTVTSAQKNPTAFYLCASSTPGILDTGELFFGEGSRLTVL.

The gene calls are TRBV9 and TRBJ1-1, with TRBD1 matching 12 bases. Germline trimming cut 0 bases from V and 4 bases from J; bases unmatched to any gene: 7. The CDR3 has 17 amino acids. Germline CDR1 is SGDLS and CDR2 is YYNGEE. CDR3: CASSVDGTGGMITEAFF. CDR3 bases: TGTGCCAGCAGCGTAGACGGGACAGGGGGCATGATCACTGAAGCTTTCTTT.